The rows below give T cell receptor beta chains drawn from one sample of a study of technical replicates of blood from a handful of donors. Clones were sequenced by immunoSEQ multiplex PCR, and TCRdb holds only the in-frame ones, with some missing. The repertoire consists of some 71,000 clones, with about 97% occurring once and the leading ten covering 0.18%. The sequencing sample was made of T cells isolated from PBMCs. The receptors shown here come from a human donor in good health. Each CDR3 is given with its conserved first and last residue. The D gene is left open where the match is weak. Clone size is stated in some rows and not others, as once, few, many or a class when expanded.

cdr3_length clone_size j_call v_call d_call cdr3_nt cdr3_aa
13 . TRBJ2-7 TRBV6-1 . TGTGCCAGCAGTGACAGGCCCCGCTACGAGCAGTACTTC CASSDRPRYEQYF
13 once TRBJ1-2 TRBV27 . TGTGCCAGCAGTTTAGGCAGTTGGTATGGCTACACCTTC CASSLGSWYGYTF
15 . TRBJ2-1 TRBV28 TRBD1 TGTGCCAGCAGCCGAACAGGGGATAAAGGCAATGAGCAGTTCTTC CASSRTGDKGNEQFF
13 . TRBJ1-2 TRBV25-1 . TGTGCCAGCAGTCCCAGGGTTAACTATGGCTACACCTTC CASSPRVNYGYTF
15 . TRBJ1-6 TRBV30 . TGTGCCTGGAAGTCAAAGAGCTCCTATAATTCACCCCTCCACTTT CAWKSKSSYNSPLHF
13 . TRBJ2-7 TRBV29-1 . TGCAGCGTTTCCCTGAGGTTGACGGCCGAGCAGTACTTC CSVSLRLTAEQYF
12 . TRBJ2-5 TRBV5-6 . TGTGCCAGCAGCCAGGAGTGGGGGGCCCAGTACTTC CASSQEWGAQYF
16 . TRBJ1-1 TRBV11-1 . TGTGCCAGCAGCGCCACCTGGGGGGGTCTGAACACTGAAGCTTTCTTT CASSATWGGLNTEAFF
15 once TRBJ1-6 TRBV6-6 . TGTGCCAGCACTACATCAGGTCTACAGGTTTCACCCCTCCACTTT CASTTSGLQVSPLHF
12 . TRBJ1-2 TRBV4-1 . TGCGCCAGCGCAGGGGCTAACTATGGCTACACCTTC CASAGANYGYTF
14 . TRBJ2-5 TRBV7-9 TRBD1 TGTGCCAGCAGCTTGGACAGGGGGGCAAAGACCCAGTACTTC CASSLDRGAKTQYF
15 . TRBJ2-5 TRBV28 TRBD2 TGTGCCAGCAGTTTAGGACTAGCGGGAGAAGAGACCCAGTACTTC CASSLGLAGEETQYF
15 . TRBJ2-2 TRBV6-5 TRBD1 TGTGCCAGCAGTTCCGGGACAGGTGACCCCGGGGAGCTGTTTTTT CASSSGTGDPGELFF
15 . TRBJ1-3 TRBV5-1 TRBD1 TGCGCCAGCAGCCCGGGGACAGGGACTGGAAACACCATATATTTT CASSPGTGTGNTIYF
15 . TRBJ1-1 TRBV13 TRBD1 TGTGCCAGCATCCCACAGGGGTTTCAGAACACTGAAGCTTTCTTT CASIPQGFQNTEAFF
15 . TRBJ2-1 TRBV7-9 TRBD2 TGTGCCAGCAGCTTAGTACTAGCGGGAGACAATGAGCAGTTCTTC CASSLVLAGDNEQFF
16 . TRBJ2-3 TRBV27 TRBD1 TGTGCCAGCAGTTTATACGGGACAGGGGAAACAGATACGCAGTATTTT CASSLYGTGETDTQYF
14 . TRBJ2-4 TRBV6-1 . TGTGCCAGCAGGCCAGCGGGTTCCAAAAACATTCAGTACTTC CASRPAGSKNIQYF
15 . TRBJ1-4 TRBV6-5 TRBD1 TGTGCCAGCAATACAGGGGCAGGTGGAGCTGAAAAACTGTTTTTT CASNTGAGGAEKLFF
16 . TRBJ2-7 TRBV11-2 TRBD1 TGTGCCAGCAGCTTATCGCCGGGACAGGGGCTATACGAGCAGTACTTC CASSLSPGQGLYEQYF
13 once TRBJ2-3 TRBV9 . TGTGCCAGCAGCAACACAGGGACAGATACGCAGTATTTT CASSNTGTDTQYF
15 . TRBJ1-1 TRBV25-1 . TGTGCCAGCAGTGCAGGAACAGGGTGGGACACTGAAGCTTTCTTT CASSAGTGWDTEAFF
14 . TRBJ1-2 TRBV7-9 . TGTGCCAGCAGCTTTAAGACAGTCCTCTATGGCTACACCTTC CASSFKTVLYGYTF
15 . TRBJ2-7 TRBV27 TRBD1 TGTGCCAGCAGTTTAAAGGCAGGGGGCACCTACGAGCAGTACTTC CASSLKAGGTYEQYF
15 once TRBJ1-1 TRBV4-1 TRBD1 TGCGCCAGCAGCCATTTTGGAGGGGACAGCACTGAAGCTTTCTTT CASSHFGGDSTEAFF
16 . TRBJ1-1 TRBV10-3 TRBD1 TGTGCCACCCACCGGGACAGCCTAGGAATCAACACTGAAGCTTTCTTT CATHRDSLGINTEAFF
13 . TRBJ1-2 TRBV2 . TGTGCCAGCAGTGTGGTCCAGGGAAGCGGCTACACCTTC CASSVVQGSGYTF